One and the same sample provided the 26 T cell receptor beta chains below, sequenced in a study of regulatory T cells in long-lasting Graves disease. Described time point: newly diagnosed GD, antithyroid drugs for less than 3 months. PBMC-derived RNA was used for the TCR library. Library construction for TCR beta used iRepertoire HTBI primers and Arm-PCR of CDR3 regions. TCRdb reprocessed the multiplex PCR reads with MiXCR, giving one entry per CDR3 protein. This table holds about 400,000 distinct CDR3 sequences, 15% to 18% found once. Sequencing used peripheral blood mononuclear cells (PBMCs), obtained at new diagnosis, from a patient treated with antithyroid drugs. These receptors all come from a female donor with Graves disease.

Concerning this clonotype itself: A much larger clone differs by one base, so this may be a read error. This chain uses TRBV7-2 with TRBJ1-2, with D unclear. V was shortened by 6 bases and J by 6 bases, with 14 bases between the two germline ends. This CDR3 has 13 amino acids. From germline, CDR1 is SGHTA and CDR2 FQGNSA. The CDR3: CASSLRRFNGYTF. The CDR3 DNA follows: TGTGCCAGCAGTTTGAGGAGATTCAATGGCTACACCTTC.

In this sample, this clonotype turned up many times. The genes are TRBV20-1 and TRBJ2-5; D perhaps matches TRBD2 (5 bases). The CDR3 contains 13 residues. Per the germline V gene, CDR1 is DFQATT and CDR2 is SNEGSKA (reference sequence). V was pared by 3 bases and J by 2 bases, with 10 bases between. The CDR3 region is CSASVDLQETQYF. CDR3 nucleotide sequence: TGCAGTGCTAGCGTGGACTTACAAGAGACCCAGTACTTC.

A note on this clonotype: The junction and the germline gene differ at one end; a read error may be behind it. The chain uses TRBV11-2 and TRBJ2-1; the D gene is possibly TRBD2 (7 bases). CDR3 length: 16 amino acids. Germline CDR1 and CDR2: SGHAT and FQNNGV. The CDR3 here is CASSSVRGGSDNEQFF. For the CDR3, the DNA is TGTGCCAGCAGCTCAGTGAGGGGGGGCTCCGACAATGAGCAGTTCTTC.

There are many counts of this clonotype. This chain links TRBV7-2 with TRBJ1-1; 10 bases align to TRBD1. J lost 0 bases, V lost 5 bases, and 9 bases had no gene match. From germline, CDR1 is SGHTA and CDR2 FQGNSA. There are 17 residues in the CDR3. The CDR3 bases are TGTGCCAGCAGCAAAAGTCCGGGACAGGGGATGAACACTGAAGCTTTCTTT. Its translation is CASSKSPGQGMNTEAFF. Combining the CDR3 with reference TRBV7-2 and TRBJ1-1 gives the whole variable domain GAGVSQSPSNKVTEKGKDVELRCDPISGHTALYWYRQSLGQGLEFLIYFQGNSAPDKSGLPSDRFSAERTGGSVSTLTIQRTQQEDSAVYLCASSKSPGQGMNTEAFFGQGTRLTVV.

This clonotype has at least ten counts. The chain has TRBV3-1 and TRBJ2-5; 7 bases map to TRBD2. The junction had 5 bases not matched to a gene; V was cut back by 5 bases and J by 2 bases. Germline V CDR1 and CDR2: LGHDT, YNNKEL (reference sequence). The length of the CDR3 is 14 residues. CDR3 coding DNA: TGTGCCAGCAGCGCTCGACTAGCTCAAGAGACCCAGTACTTC. It is translated as CASSARLAQETQYF.

This clonotype was detected a few times. The rearrangement uses TRBV6-9 and TRBJ1-5, with 9 bases fitting TRBD1. The CDR3 totals 16 residues. The V segment lost 4 bases and the J segment 0 bases; nucleotides outside the gene matches: 4. The V gene's germline CDR1 is MNHGY and CDR2 SVAAGI. The CDR3 coding sequence is TGTGCCAGCAGTTCAACAGGGGGCTATAGCAATCAGCCCCAGCATTTT. This codes for CASSSTGGYSNQPQHF.

About this clonotype: A much more abundant neighbour one base away suggests this may be a read error. The rearrangement links TRBV12-3 or TRBV12-4 to TRBJ2-3, with D uncertain. Trimming cost V 7 bases and J 5 bases, with 22 bases left between them. The CDR3 spans 16 residues. CDR3 nucleotide sequence: TGTGCCAGCACCCCAGTACGGCTCGGCAAGGGAGATACGCAGTATTTT. Residues: CASTPVRLGKGDTQYF.

The chain recombines TRBV11-2 with TRBJ1-2, with 9 bases aligning to TRBD1. Germline V lookup: CDR1 SGHAT, CDR2 FQNNGV. The CDR3 runs 15 residues. V gave up 1 base and J gave up 2 bases; unmatched junction bases: 2. CDR3 region: CASSLGGTGNYGYTF. The CDR3 DNA reads as TGTGCCAGCAGCTTAGGGGGGACAGGGAACTATGGCTACACCTTC. The full variable domain, in which reference TRBV11-2 and TRBJ1-2 provide the parts outside the CDR3, is EAGVAQSPRYKIIEKRQSVAFWCNPISGHATLYWYQQILGQGPKLLIQFQNNGVVDDSQLPKDRFSAERLKGVDSTLKIQPAKLEDSAVYLCASSLGGTGNYGYTFGSGTRLTVV.

Many counts were recorded for this clonotype. This chain links TRBV28 with TRBJ1-5; D gene uncertain. V was shortened by 5 bases and J by 0 bases, with 11 bases between the two germline ends. Germline CDR1 MDHEN, CDR2 SYDVKM. The CDR3 is made up of 15 amino acids. Here the CDR3 DNA reads TGTGCCAGCAGTCTGATTATACATAGCAATCAGCCCCAGCATTTT. Translating gives CASSLIIHSNQPQHF.

The count of this clonotype is one. This rearrangement joins TRBV7-2 to TRBJ2-7; no definite D call. Germline lookup yields CDR1 SGHTA and CDR2 FQGNSA. CDR3 length: 15 amino acids. V was trimmed by 4 bases and J by 6 bases, leaving 19 bases between them. The CDR3 DNA sequence: TGTGCCAGCAGCTCACTACGCCGGTGGCAAGGCGAGCAGTACTTC. Residues: CASSSLRRWQGEQYF.

This clonotype was counted many times. The chain carries TRBV2 and TRBJ1-2; no clear D gene. This CDR3 spans 10 amino acids. The V gene's germline CDR1 is SNHLY and CDR2 FYNNEI. Trimming left V 7 bases short and J 7 bases short, with 7 bases between. CDR3 nucleotide sequence: TGTGCCAGCAAATTAATTGGCTACACCTTC. Residues: CASKLIGYTF.

This clonotype was counted at least ten times. The V gene is TRBV6-4, the J gene TRBJ1-6; D remains unclear. The V gene's germline CDR1 is MRHNA and CDR2 SNTAGT. V lost 5 bases to trimming and J lost 3 bases, with 11 bases between them. The CDR3 contains 15 residues. CDR3 loop: CASSSLDGYNSPLHF. The CDR3 DNA is TGTGCCAGCAGTTCTCTTGACGGCTATAATTCACCCCTCCACTTT.

Ten or more counts support this clonotype. V gene TRBV6-1 combines with J gene TRBJ1-2; D might be TRBD1 (5 bases). Germline V gene data show CDR1 as MNHNS and CDR2 as SASEGT. Trimming took 10 bases from V and 6 from J, leaving 15 bases between them. This CDR3 region has 12 residues. The CDR3 DNA reads as TGTGCCATCCATGGGGCAGGTGATGGCTACACCTTC. Translation: CAIHGAGDGYTF.

This clonotype was counted at least ten times. The genes are TRBV12-3 or TRBV12-4 and TRBJ2-5; D is ambiguous. This CDR3 has 13 residues. Trimming cost V 1 base and J 2 bases, with 5 bases left between them. CDR3 in amino acids: CASSLGRQETQYF. The CDR3 nucleotides are TGTGCCAGCAGTTTAGGTCGGCAAGAGACCCAGTACTTC.

This clonotype was seen only a few times. V gene TRBV6-2 or TRBV6-3 combines with J gene TRBJ1-5, with 8 bases aligning to TRBD1. The CDR3 consists of 15 residues. Trimming at V came to 6 bases and at J to 2 bases, leaving 6 bases not matched to a gene. CDR1 and CDR2 from the germline V gene are MNHEY and SVGEGT. Written as DNA, the CDR3 is TGTGCCAGCAGCGGACAGGGAGGTGGCAATCAGCCCCAGCATTTT. Residues: CASSGQGGGNQPQHF.

Turning to this clonotype: A much larger clone lies a single base off, so this may be a read error. No conserved phenylalanine or tryptophan is present at the end of the CDR3, so a read error is the likely explanation. The chain couples TRBV10-3 to TRBJ1-1; TRBD1 agrees at 9 bases. After removal of 6 bases from V and 5 bases from J, the junction contained 7 bases not matched to a gene. Looked up from germline, CDR1 is ENHRY and CDR2 is SYGVKD. This CDR3 is built from 14 residues. CDR3 in DNA: TGTGCCATCAGCCCCGGGACAGGGAGTACTGAAGCTTTCTCT. Encoded protein: CAISPGTGSTEAFS.

With regard to this clonotype: A read error likely explains this, since a far larger clone differs by one base. The chain is built from TRBV7-2 and TRBJ2-7; D ambiguous. Germline-derived CDR1 and CDR2 are SGHTA and FQGNSA. The ends were cut back, 1 base at V and 6 bases at J, with 4 bases in the middle. The CDR3 covers 11 residues. The CDR3 loop reads CASSLGVEQYF. In nucleotides, the CDR3 is TGTGCCAGCAGCTTAGGTGTCGAGCAGTACTTC.

This chain uses TRBV3-1 with TRBJ2-2; D call uncertain. Per the germline V gene, CDR1 is LGHDT and CDR2 is YNNKEL (reference sequence). Trimming left V 2 bases short and J 3 bases short, with 13 bases between. This CDR3 has 16 residues. CDR3 DNA: TGTGCCAGCAGCCAATTACCGGGTCCGGACACCGGGGAGCTGTTTTTT. Translation: CASSQLPGPDTGELFF.

This clonotype has a count of ten or more. J is TRBJ2-7 and V is TRBV20-1; TRBD1 is a possible D gene (6 bases). Germline V lookup: CDR1 DFQATT, CDR2 SNEGSKA (reference sequence). V was pared by 0 bases and J by 5 bases, with 14 bases between. The length of the CDR3 is 14 residues. CDR3 amino acids: CSARDPRGGDEQYF. In DNA form, the CDR3 reads TGCAGTGCTAGAGATCCCAGGGGTGGCGACGAGCAGTACTTC.

This clonotype was seen a few times. The chain is built from TRBV28 and TRBJ1-5; the D is unclear. Looked up from germline, CDR1 is MDHEN and CDR2 is SYDVKM. The CDR3 totals 13 residues. Trimming shortened V by 6 bases and J by 2 bases, and 8 bases separated the two germline ends. The CDR3 loop is CASREAGNQPQHF. CDR3 bases: TGTGCCAGCAGGGAGGCGGGCAATCAGCCCCAGCATTTT.

The chain recombines TRBV6-1 with TRBJ1-1; tentative D call: TRBD1 (5 bases). The germline gives CDR1 MNHNS, CDR2 SASEGT. CDR3 length: 14 residues. V lost 3 bases to trimming and J lost 5 bases, with 13 bases between them. CDR3 sequence: CASSDAPEGTEAFF. The CDR3 nucleotides read TGTGCCAGCAGTGACGCCCCCGAGGGGACTGAAGCTTTCTTT.

There are a few counts of this clonotype. One base away lies a much larger clone, so this may be a sequencing read error. The V and J genes are TRBV12-5 and TRBJ2-7; unclear D gene. The CDR3 has 19 residues. Germline CDR1 and CDR2: LGHNT and FRNRAP. V lost 0 bases, J lost 10 bases, and 31 bases lay in between. CDR3 nucleotide sequence: TGTGCTAGTGGTTTGGTAAGAGGTTCTGAAGACTCCTGGAGAGTAGATCAGTACTTC. It is translated as CASGLVRGSEDSWRVDQYF.

This clonotype was found many times. This chain links TRBV3-1 with TRBJ1-2; 7 positions match TRBD1. The V segment lost 2 bases and the J segment 7 bases; nucleotides outside the gene matches: 4. The CDR3 covers 13 residues. Germline V CDR1 and CDR2: LGHDT, YNNKEL (reference sequence). The CDR3 loop is CASSQNRGSGYTF. CDR3 nucleotide sequence: TGTGCCAGCAGCCAAAACAGGGGATCTGGCTACACCTTC.

The rearrangement links TRBV4-1 to TRBJ1-1; 7 nucleotides line up with TRBD1. CDR3 length: 14 amino acids. Germline V CDR1 and CDR2: MGHRA, YSYEKL. V trimming: 3 bases; J trimming: 6 bases; junction bases outside the gene matches: 7. The CDR3 reads CASSQRQGRPEAFF. The CDR3 bases are TGCGCCAGCAGCCAGAGACAGGGTCGGCCTGAAGCTTTCTTT.

Of note for this clonotype: A far larger clone is a single base away, which makes a read error likely. The chain links TRBV11-2 to TRBJ2-3; D ambiguous. The CDR3 has 14 amino acids. The germline gives CDR1 SGHAT, CDR2 FQNNGV. The CDR3 sequence is CASSSSAVGKTRYF. The CDR3 DNA sequence: TGTGCCAGCAGCTCCTCGGCGGTAGGAAAGACCCGGTACTTC.

This clonotype appeared many times. The J gene is TRBJ1-2, the V gene TRBV29-1, with D possibly being TRBD1 (6 bases). The CDR3 loop spans 13 amino acids. Germline V gene data show CDR1 as SQVTM and CDR2 as ANQGSEA. V dropped 2 bases and J dropped 6 bases, with 13 bases sitting between them. CDR3 DNA: TGCAGCGTTGAACAAGTCAGGGGAGATGGCTACACCTTC. This gives the protein CSVEQVRGDGYTF.